Only one count was recorded for the clone carrying this T cell receptor beta chain. In the authors' workflow: It was from reference gene primer amplification that nucleated cell counts were estimated. Profiling relied on immunoSEQ multiplex PCR, and the TCRdb table lists in-frame clones only, not all of them. From that table come the V and J calls and clone size; the DNA was used to work out D and trimming. The repertoire holds around 16,000 clones, with about 85% as singletons. The CDR3 covers 15 residues. The junction had 5 bases not matched to a gene; V was cut back by 1 base and J by 7 bases. Per germline, CDR1 SNHLY and CDR2 FYNNEI. The entry originates in a study of blood T cell repertoires in COVID-19. Study at large: The study drew acute and convalescent COVID-19 samples from the United States, Italy and Spain. T cells, B-cell-depleted T cells, or PBMCs provided the cDNA or gDNA that served as material.

V gene TRBV2 combines with J gene TRBJ2-2; 8 bases match TRBD2. This receptor was obtained from a human donor in a cohort sampled during active COVID-19. The sample taken for sequencing was peripheral blood. The CDR3 sequence is CASSEDTSGGGELFF. The CDR3, as DNA: TGTGCCAGCAGTGAAGATACTAGCGGAGGCGGGGAGCTGTTTTTT.